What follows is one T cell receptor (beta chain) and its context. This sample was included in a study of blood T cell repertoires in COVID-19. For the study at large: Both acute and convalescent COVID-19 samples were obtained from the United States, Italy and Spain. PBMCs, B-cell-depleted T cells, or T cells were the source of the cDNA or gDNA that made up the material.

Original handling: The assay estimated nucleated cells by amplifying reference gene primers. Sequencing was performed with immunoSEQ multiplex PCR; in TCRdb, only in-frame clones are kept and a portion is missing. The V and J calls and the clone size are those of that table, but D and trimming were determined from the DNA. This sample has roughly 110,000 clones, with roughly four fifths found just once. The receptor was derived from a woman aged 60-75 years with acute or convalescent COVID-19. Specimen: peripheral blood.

The CDR3 DNA is TGTGCCAGCAGTGACGACAGCTATGGCTACACCTTC. Translated: CASSDDSYGYTF. The chain joins TRBV2 to TRBJ1-2, with D maybe TRBD1 (5 bases). V was shortened by 3 bases and J by 4 bases, with 6 bases between the two germline ends. CDR1 is SNHLY, CDR2 FYNNEI, per germline. There are 12 residues in the CDR3. Combining the CDR3 with reference TRBV2 and TRBJ1-2 gives the whole variable domain EPEVTQTPSHQVTQMGQEVILRCVPISNHLYFYWYRQILGQKVEFLVSFYNNEISEKSEIFDDQFSVERPDGSNFTLKIRSTKLEDSAMYFCASSDDSYGYTFGSGTRLTVV.